Following are 29 T cell receptor beta chains from one sample sequenced in a study of T cell responses to AZD1222 COVID-19 vaccine. Here immunoSEQ multiplex PCR was the method, and the copy in TCRdb shows in-frame clones only, minus some. The table lists about 120,000 clones, roughly 90% of them singletons. This material consisted of peripheral blood, taken on day 0 of AZD1222 vaccination. The source of these receptors is an adult in good health.

This clone showed up just once. This sequence joins TRBV5-5 and TRBJ2-5; 10 positions agree with TRBD1. The CDR3 is made up of 15 amino acids. Looked up from germline, CDR1 is SGHKS and CDR2 is YYEKEE (reference sequence). V lost 0 bases, J lost 5 bases, and 4 bases stayed unmatched. The CDR3 sequence: CASSLGQGARETQYF. In DNA form, the CDR3 reads TGTGCCAGCAGCTTGGGACAGGGGGCGCGGGAGACCCAGTACTTC.

This chain uses TRBV15 with TRBJ2-3, with TRBD2 as a possible D gene (6 bases). Trimming stripped 5 bases from V and 0 bases from J, with 9 bases between. CDR1 is LNHNV, CDR2 YYDKDF, per germline (reference sequence). The CDR3 spans 14 residues. This CDR3 reads CATSGRQSTDTQYF. As DNA, the CDR3 is TGTGCCACCAGCGGGAGGCAGAGCACAGATACGCAGTATTTT.

The J gene is TRBJ2-1, the V gene TRBV7-6; D uncertain. Germline V gives CDR1 SGHVS, CDR2 FNYEAQ. The CDR3 is 13 residues long. Trimming pared 0 bases from V and 5 bases from J, leaving 5 bases between. The CDR3, as DNA: TGTGCCAGCAGCTTAGCAGGTCACAATGAGCAGTTCTTC. It yields the protein CASSLAGHNEQFF.

This chain joins TRBV29-1 and TRBJ2-7; weak D call: TRBD1 (6 bases). The V gene's germline CDR1 is SQVTM and CDR2 ANQGSEA. With 2 bases removed from V and 0 bases from J, the gap between germline ends came to 11 bases. The CDR3 is made up of 14 amino acids. The CDR3 loop is CSVEPAGDSYEQYF. The CDR3 nucleotides read TGCAGCGTTGAACCGGCAGGGGACTCCTACGAGCAGTACTTC.

This chain joins TRBV6-5 and TRBJ1-1, with a tentative D call TRBD1 (5 bases). This CDR3 region has 15 residues. Per germline, CDR1 MNHEY and CDR2 SVGAGI. V was pared by 0 bases and J by 1 base, with 9 bases between. CDR3 sequence reads: CASSYSWTPNTEAFF. The CDR3, as DNA: TGTGCCAGCAGTTACTCGTGGACACCGAACACTGAAGCTTTCTTT.

The chain is built from TRBV6-2 or TRBV6-3 and TRBJ2-5, with 12 bases fitting TRBD2. CDR1 and CDR2 from the germline V gene are MNHEY and SVGEGT. The CDR3 is 16 residues long. With 2 bases clipped from V and 1 base from J, the junction kept 2 bases outside the gene matches. CDR3 in amino acids: CASSYGLAGTQETQYF. CDR3 in DNA: TGTGCCAGCAGTTACGGACTAGCGGGAACCCAAGAGACCCAGTACTTC.

V gene TRBV2 combines with J gene TRBJ1-5; TRBD1 might be the D (6 bases). V dropped 6 bases and J dropped 10 bases, with 22 bases sitting between them. The CDR3 consists of 15 residues. Germline V gene data show CDR1 as SNHLY and CDR2 as FYNNEI. The CDR3 sequence: CASSLKQGPSGPQHF. The CDR3 DNA sequence: TGTGCCAGCAGCCTCAAACAGGGTCCCTCCGGACCCCAGCATTTT.

This chain uses TRBV7-8 with TRBJ1-1; no firm D call. CDR3 length: 14 residues. CDR1 and CDR2 (germline): SGHVS, FQNEAQ. V was cut by 3 bases and J by 0 bases, with 8 bases left in between. In DNA form, the CDR3 reads TGTGCCAGCAGCTTTCGGACCTTGAACACTGAAGCTTTCTTT. Translating gives CASSFRTLNTEAFF.

This chain links TRBV28 with TRBJ2-1, with D perhaps matching TRBD2 (6 bases). Per the germline V gene, CDR1 is MDHEN and CDR2 is SYDVKM. This CDR3 is built from 15 residues. The V end was cut by 2 bases, the J end by 9 bases, with 17 bases between. The CDR3 region has the DNA TGTGCCAGCAGTTTAGGCCTGGCGGGAAGGGGTGAGCAGTTCTTC. Its protein product is CASSLGLAGRGEQFF.

This chain joins TRBV7-6 and TRBJ1-2; 7 bases are a match to TRBD1. The CDR3 contains 14 residues. The germline V gene has CDR1 SGHVS and CDR2 FNYEAQ. J gave up 6 bases and V 6 bases, and 10 bases lay outside the gene matches. The CDR3 DNA follows: TGTGCCAGCAGTAACCTGGGACAGAGCAATGGCTACACCTTC. Translating it yields CASSNLGQSNGYTF. The whole variable domain, remainder taken from reference TRBV7-6 and TRBJ1-2, is GAGVSQSPRYKVTKRGQDVALRCDPISGHVSLYWYRQALGQGPEFLTYFNYEAQQDKSGLPNDRFSAERPEGSISTLTIQRTEQRDSAMYRCASSNLGQSNGYTFGSGTRLTVV.

V gene TRBV27 combines with J gene TRBJ1-2; a possible D gene is TRBD1 (5 bases). The length of the CDR3 is 15 residues. The germline gives CDR1 MNHEY, CDR2 SMNVEV (reference sequence). Trimming shortened V by 5 bases and J by 0 bases, and 13 bases separated the two germline ends. CDR3 region: CASSAGFGANYGYTF. The CDR3 nucleotides are TGTGCCAGCAGTGCAGGGTTTGGCGCTAACTATGGCTACACCTTC.

The chain uses TRBV28 and TRBJ2-7, with TRBD2 as a possible D gene (6 bases). CDR1 and CDR2 from the germline V gene are MDHEN and SYDVKM. V lost 5 bases, J lost 2 bases, and 19 bases lay in between. CDR3 length: 16 amino acids. CDR3 in DNA: TGTGCCAGCAGTCTAAAAATAGCGGAGGTACCCTACGAGCAGTACTTC. Amino acids: CASSLKIAEVPYEQYF.

The CDR3: CASSLLGRDRTDTQYF. For the CDR3, the DNA is TGTGCCAGCAGCTTATTGGGGAGGGATCGCACAGATACGCAGTATTTT. J is TRBJ2-3 and V is TRBV7-9; 7 bases fit TRBD2. Trimming cost V 2 bases and J 1 base; bases outside gene matches: 6. There are 16 residues in the CDR3. The germline gives CDR1 SEHNR, CDR2 FQNEAQ (reference sequence).

This chain uses TRBV28 with TRBJ1-1; D remains ambiguous. Trimming took 7 bases from V and 5 from J, leaving 17 bases between them. Per germline, CDR1 MDHEN and CDR2 SYDVKM. The CDR3 spans 14 residues. The CDR3 bases are TGTGCCAGCAATGCCGTAGGGATGGTGACTGAAGCTTTCTTT. Translating it yields CASNAVGMVTEAFF.

V gene TRBV27 combines with J gene TRBJ2-1; D remains ambiguous. V was trimmed by 6 bases and J by 0 bases, leaving 15 bases between them. CDR3 size: 16 residues. Germline V gene sequence: CDR1 MNHEY, CDR2 SMNVEV (reference sequence). The CDR3 protein is CASSPDIRSSYNEQFF. The CDR3 DNA is TGTGCCAGCAGCCCCGACATACGAAGCTCCTACAATGAGCAGTTCTTC.

This chain connects TRBV12-1 to TRBJ2-3; the D call of TRBD2 is as the table states it, not checked on the DNA. TRBV12-1 corresponds to a pseudogene. This CDR3 contains 15 residues. In DNA, the CDR3 is TGTGCCAGCAGCTCCCGACTCCCCGGCACAGATACGCAGTATTTT. Translation gives CASSSRLPGTDTQYF.

The chain is built from TRBV27 and TRBJ1-2; 10 nucleotides match TRBD1. Per germline, CDR1 MNHEY and CDR2 SMNVEV (reference sequence). The CDR3 contains 16 residues. J gave up 4 bases and V 4 bases, and 9 bases lay outside the gene matches. The CDR3 DNA follows: TGTGCCAGCAGTTCGCGGACAGGGGGTTTTGGCTATGGCTACACCTTC. It encodes CASSSRTGGFGYGYTF.

The chain is built from TRBV4-3 and TRBJ1-1; D perhaps matches TRBD1 (5 bases). Germline-derived CDR1 and CDR2 are LGHNA and YSLEER. The CDR3 sequence is 15 residues long. V shed 8 bases and J shed 3 bases, with 19 bases lying between them. The CDR3 sequence is CASAWGGNLDTEAFF. CDR3 DNA: TGCGCCAGCGCCTGGGGGGGGAATTTGGACACTGAAGCTTTCTTT.

The CDR3 nucleotides read TGCAGTTATTTAGGTGAAAAACTGTTTTTT. It is translated as CSYLGEKLFF. The gene calls are TRBV20-1 and TRBJ1-4, with D unresolved. The V and J ends lost 8 bases and 7 bases respectively, with 8 bases between them. Germline V gene sequence: CDR1 DFQATT, CDR2 SNEGSKA (reference sequence). This CDR3 is built from 10 residues.

The DNA of the CDR3 is TGTGCCAGCAGCTCTTCGACTAGCGGGTTAGGGAATGAGCAGTTCTTC. Translating it yields CASSSSTSGLGNEQFF. The rearrangement links TRBV11-3 to TRBJ2-1, with 10 bases identical to TRBD2. V shed 4 bases and J 7 bases; nucleotides not matched to a gene: 10. Germline V gives CDR1 SGHNT, CDR2 YENEEA. CDR3 length: 16 amino acids.

The rearrangement joins TRBV3-1 (or the pseudogene TRBV3-2) to TRBJ2-1; D unresolved. The V gene's germline CDR1 is LGHDT and CDR2 YNNKEL (reference sequence). V lost 4 bases, J lost 9 bases, and 7 bases lay in between. The CDR3 is made up of 11 amino acids. The DNA of the CDR3 is TGTGCCAGCAGCCGGAGCGTTGAGCAGTTCTTC. The encoded protein is CASSRSVEQFF.

As DNA, the CDR3 is TGTGCCAGCAGTTTATCCGACTCAGGCTATGGCTACACCTTC. This gives the protein CASSLSDSGYGYTF. The chain combines TRBV27 with TRBJ1-2; D gene ambiguous. Trimming removed 0 bases at V and 4 bases at J, with 9 bases between. The CDR3 loop spans 14 amino acids. Germline V CDR1 and CDR2: MNHEY, SMNVEV (reference sequence).

The V and J genes are TRBV25-1 and TRBJ2-2; D unresolved. The CDR3 has 14 residues. Germline assignment: CDR1 MGHDK and CDR2 SYGVNS. V gave up 5 bases and J gave up 0 bases, with 7 bases separating them. The CDR3 region is CASSLRPNTGELFF. CDR3 coding DNA: TGTGCCAGCAGTCTCAGGCCGAACACCGGGGAGCTGTTTTTT. The entire variable domain, with the rest obtained from reference TRBV25-1 and TRBJ2-2, is as follows: EADIYQTPRYLVIGTGKKITLECSQTMGHDKMYWYQQDPGMELHLIHYSYGVNSTEKGDLSSESTVSRIRTEHFPLTLESARPSHTSQYLCASSLRPNTGELFFGEGSRLTVL.

The J gene is TRBJ1-6, the V gene TRBV7-2, with a possible D match to TRBD1 (5 bases). There are 17 residues in the CDR3. In germline, CDR1 is SGHTA, CDR2 FQGNSA. Trimming took 5 bases from V and 0 from J, leaving 14 bases between them. For the CDR3, the DNA is TGTGCCAGCAGCGCCCGGGACTTCCCCTCCTATAATTCACCCCTCCACTTT. This gives the protein CASSARDFPSYNSPLHF. The entire variable domain, with the rest obtained from reference TRBV7-2 and TRBJ1-6, is as follows: GAGVSQSPSNKVTEKGKDVELRCDPISGHTALYWYRQSLGQGLEFLIYFQGNSAPDKSGLPSDRFSAERTGGSVSTLTIQRTQQEDSAVYLCASSARDFPSYNSPLHFGNGTRLTVT.

The chain couples TRBV25-1 to TRBJ1-4; no firm D call. CDR1 is MGHDK and CDR2 is SYGVNS in the germline V gene. Trimming shortened V by 6 bases and J by 6 bases, and 14 bases separated the two germline ends. The CDR3 has 14 residues. CDR3 bases: TGTGCCAGCAGAAAGACGGGATGGGATGAAAAACTGTTTTTT. Translation gives CASRKTGWDEKLFF.

The rearrangement joins TRBV10-1 to TRBJ1-1, with 7 bases that match TRBD1. The CDR3 consists of 14 residues. The J segment lost 5 bases and the V segment lost 4 bases, leaving 7 bases of the junction unmatched. The germline CDR1 and CDR2 sequences are WNHNN and SYGVQD (reference sequence). The CDR3, as DNA: TGCGCCAGCAGTGCGAGCCGACAGGGAACTGAAGCTTTCTTT. Protein sequence: CASSASRQGTEAFF.

The CDR3 region has the DNA TGTGCCAGCAGCCCACAGGGGTTTGGAAACACCATATATTTT. Its translation: CASSPQGFGNTIYF. The J gene is TRBJ1-3, the V gene TRBV3-1 (or the pseudogene TRBV3-2), with 7 positions matching TRBD1. Germline lookup yields CDR1 LGHDT and CDR2 YNNKEL (reference sequence). V shed 4 bases and J 3 bases; nucleotides not matched to a gene: 3. The CDR3 has 14 residues.

The chain uses TRBV6-1 and TRBJ1-6; no definite D call. CDR3 size: 14 residues. The germline gives CDR1 MNHNS, CDR2 SASEGT. Trimming cost V 0 bases and J 8 bases, with 8 bases left between them. In DNA, the CDR3 is TGTGCCAGCAGTGAAGCCCTACAGCATTCACCCCTCCACTTT. Translating it yields CASSEALQHSPLHF.

The chain is built from TRBV10-1 and TRBJ1-5; D ambiguous. This CDR3 contains 14 residues. CDR1 is WNHNN, CDR2 SYGVQD, per germline (reference sequence). Trimming left V 10 bases short and J 6 bases short, with 19 bases between. CDR3 region: CAIRDQSASQPQHF. Written as DNA, the CDR3 is TGCGCCATCCGAGATCAATCGGCGAGTCAGCCCCAGCATTTT.